The present T cell receptor beta chain was sequenced within a study of T cell responses to AZD1222 COVID-19 vaccine. J gave up 5 bases and V 2 bases, and 4 bases lay outside the gene matches. Germline CDR1 SQVTM, CDR2 ANQGSEA. This CDR3 spans 13 amino acids. The assay was immunoSEQ multiplex PCR, and TCRdb's table has in-frame clones only and misses some. Of 75,000 to 100,000 clones in the sample, almost 90% were seen once. Regarding this clone: What it binds is unknown.

Findings and limits, study-wide: White British ancestry dominated among donors, who included more females, and clonal diversity was possibly underestimated. Unmutated regions of variants are reportedly targeted by nearly half of spike-specific TCRs.

The sequence came from an adult in good health. The gene calls are TRBV29-1 and TRBJ2-5; 8 bases line up with TRBD2. This specimen consisted of peripheral blood, obtained on day 0 of MenACWY control vaccination. The CDR3 spells CSVESGGQETQYF. For the CDR3, the DNA is TGCAGCGTTGAAAGCGGGGGTCAGGAGACCCAGTACTTC. The whole variable domain, remainder taken from reference TRBV29-1 and TRBJ2-5, is SAVISQKPSRDICQRGTSLTIQCQVDSQVTMMFWYRQQPGQSLTLIATANQGSEATYESGFVIDKFPISRPNLTFSTLTVSNMSPEDSSIYLCSVESGGQETQYFGPGTRLLVL.